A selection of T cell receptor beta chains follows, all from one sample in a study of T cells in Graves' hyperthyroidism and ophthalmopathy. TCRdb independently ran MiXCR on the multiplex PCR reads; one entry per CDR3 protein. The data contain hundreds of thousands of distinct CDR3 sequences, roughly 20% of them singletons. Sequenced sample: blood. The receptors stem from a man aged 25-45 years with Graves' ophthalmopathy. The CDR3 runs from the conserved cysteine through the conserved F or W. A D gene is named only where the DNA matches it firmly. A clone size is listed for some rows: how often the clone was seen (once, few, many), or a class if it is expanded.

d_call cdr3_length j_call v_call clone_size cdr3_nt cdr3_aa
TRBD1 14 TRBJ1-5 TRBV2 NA TGTGCCAGTAGTTCCCCGGACAGGGTTGGCCCCCAGCATTTT CASSSPDRVGPQHF
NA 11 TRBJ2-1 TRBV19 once TGTGCCAGTAGCGGGAGCGATGAGCAGTTCTTC CASSGSDEQFF
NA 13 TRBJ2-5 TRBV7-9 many TGTGCCAGCAGCCCAGGGGTTACGCAGACCCAGTACTTC CASSPGVTQTQYF
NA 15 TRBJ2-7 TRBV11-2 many TGTGCCAGCAGCTTAGAGGGACTGGCCTCCTACGAGCAGTACTTC CASSLEGLASYEQYF
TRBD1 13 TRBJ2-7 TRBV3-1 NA TGTGCCAGCAGGCGACAGGGAATCACCCGGCAGTACTTC CASRRQGITRQYF
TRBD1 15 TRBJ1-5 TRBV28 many TGTGCCAGCAGACGGACAGGGGGAGTCGGACAGCCCCAGCATTTT CASRRTGGVGQPQHF
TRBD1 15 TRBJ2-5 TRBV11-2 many TGTGCCAGCAGCTTAGTGACAGGGGGTAGGGAGACCCAGTACTTC CASSLVTGGRETQYF
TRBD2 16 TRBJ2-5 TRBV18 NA TGTGCCAGCTCACGGCGACTAGCGGGAGTAGGAGAGACCCAGTACTTC CASSRRLAGVGETQYF
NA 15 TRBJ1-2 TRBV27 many TGTGCCAGCAGCCCCAGGGACCGGGCTAGCTATGGCTACACCTTC CASSPRDRASYGYTF
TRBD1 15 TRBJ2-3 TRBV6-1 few TGTGCCAGCAGTCACCTGACAGGGGGGACAGATACGCAGTATTTT CASSHLTGGTDTQYF
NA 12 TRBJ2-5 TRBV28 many TGTGCCAGCAGTTTTGGGCACCAAGGGAAGTACTTC CASSFGHQGKYF
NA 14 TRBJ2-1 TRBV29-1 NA TGCAGCGTTGATTTGAGGGTAAAGAACAATGAGCAGTTCTTC CSVDLRVKNNEQFF
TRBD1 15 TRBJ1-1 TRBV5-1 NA TGCGCCAGCAGCACGGGACAGGGGGCGGCTTATAGAGCTTTCTTT CASSTGQGAAYRAFF
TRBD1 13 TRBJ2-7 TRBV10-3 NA TGTGCCATCAAAGGACAGGTGGGCTACGAGCAGTACTTC CAIKGQVGYEQYF
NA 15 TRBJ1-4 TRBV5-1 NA TGCGCCAGCAGCTCGGGGGGGGGAAATAATGAAAAACTGTTTTTT CASSSGGGNNEKLFF
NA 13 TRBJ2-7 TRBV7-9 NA TGTGCCAGCAGCCCCTCGCGGGGTAACGAGCAGTACTTC CASSPSRGNEQYF
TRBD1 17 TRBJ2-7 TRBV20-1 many TGCAGTGCTAGAGAAGTAACCGGGACAGGGACCAACTACGAGCAGTACTTC CSAREVTGTGTNYEQYF
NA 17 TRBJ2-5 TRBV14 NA TGTGCCAGCAGCCAAGGCAGTCTACACGACCTCCAAGAGACCCAGTACTTC CASSQGSLHDLQETQYF
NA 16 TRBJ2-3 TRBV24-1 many TGTGCCACCAGTGATTTGAGCGGAAGTGGGACAGATACGCAGTATTTT CATSDLSGSGTDTQYF
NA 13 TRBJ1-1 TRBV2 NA TGTGCCAGCAGGTTGGACGGGAACACTGAAGCTTTCTTT CASRLDGNTEAFF
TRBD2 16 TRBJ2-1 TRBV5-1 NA TGCGCCAGCAGCCAGGGACTAGCGGGAGGTCCCAATGAGCAGTTCTTC CASSQGLAGGPNEQFF
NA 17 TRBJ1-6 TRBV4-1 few TGCGCCAGCAGCCACATTTTACTACAGGGCAGTAACTCACCCCTCCACTTT CASSHILLQGSNSPLHF
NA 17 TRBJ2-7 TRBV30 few TGTGCCTGGAGTAGAGGAAAAGTTTGGGACAAGTCCTACGAGCAGTACTTC CAWSRGKVWDKSYEQYF
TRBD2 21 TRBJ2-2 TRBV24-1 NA TGTGCCACCAGTGATTTGCGTGAGGGGGAGTCGACTAGCGGGAGGACCGGGGAGCTGTTTTTT CATSDLREGESTSGRTGELFF
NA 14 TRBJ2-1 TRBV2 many TGTGCCAGCACCCCGGATTACCGATACAATGAGCAGTTCTTC CASTPDYRYNEQFF
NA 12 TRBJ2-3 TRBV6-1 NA TGTGCCAGCATTGGGTCCACAGATACGCAGTATTTT CASIGSTDTQYF
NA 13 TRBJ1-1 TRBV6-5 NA TGTGCCAGCAGTTACGTCAGGGGCCGGGAAGCTTTCTTT CASSYVRGREAFF
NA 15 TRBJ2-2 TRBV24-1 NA TGTGCCACCAGTGACAGGGGCGCTATCACCGGGGAGCTGTTTTTT CATSDRGAITGELFF
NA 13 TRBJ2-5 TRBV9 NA TGTGCCAGCAGCATAATACAGGGAGGGACCCAGTACTTC CASSIIQGGTQYF
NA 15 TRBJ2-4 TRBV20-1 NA TGCAGTGCTAGAGACGGGCGGTGGGCCAAAAACATTCAGTACTTC CSARDGRWAKNIQYF
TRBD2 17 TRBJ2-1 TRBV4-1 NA TGCGCCAGCAGCCAAGAACGTGGCGGGAGCTCCTACAATGAGCAGTTCTTC CASSQERGGSSYNEQFF
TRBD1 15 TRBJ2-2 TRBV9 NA TGTGCCAGCAGCGGGACGGGACAGGGGAACGGGGAGCTGTTTTTT CASSGTGQGNGELFF
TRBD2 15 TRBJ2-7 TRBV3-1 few TGTGCCAGCAGCTGGCGGGGGGCAGGAGCTTACGAGCAGTACTTC CASSWRGAGAYEQYF
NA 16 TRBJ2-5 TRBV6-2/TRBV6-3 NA TGTGCCAGCACCCGCGCCTGGGCTAGCCTCCAAGAGACCCAGTACTTC CASTRAWASLQETQYF
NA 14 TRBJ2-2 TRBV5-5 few TGTGCCGGGTCGGACTACTCAATGGACGGGGAGCTGTTTTTT CAGSDYSMDGELFF